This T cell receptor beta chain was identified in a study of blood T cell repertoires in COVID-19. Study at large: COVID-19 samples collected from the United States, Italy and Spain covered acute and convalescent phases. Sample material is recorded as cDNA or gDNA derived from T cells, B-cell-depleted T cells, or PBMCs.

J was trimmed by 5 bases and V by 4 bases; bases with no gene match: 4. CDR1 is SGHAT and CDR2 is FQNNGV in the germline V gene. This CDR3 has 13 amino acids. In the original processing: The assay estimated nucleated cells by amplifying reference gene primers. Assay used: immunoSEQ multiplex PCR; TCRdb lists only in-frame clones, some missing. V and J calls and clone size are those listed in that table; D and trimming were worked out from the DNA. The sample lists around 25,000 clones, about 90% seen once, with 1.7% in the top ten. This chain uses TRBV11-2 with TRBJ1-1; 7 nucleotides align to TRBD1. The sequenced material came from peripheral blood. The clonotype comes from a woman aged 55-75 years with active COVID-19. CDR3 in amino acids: CASSSHRGTEAFF. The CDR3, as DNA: TGTGCCAGCAGCTCGCACAGGGGTACTGAAGCTTTCTTT. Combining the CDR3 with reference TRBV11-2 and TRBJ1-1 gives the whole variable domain EAGVAQSPRYKIIEKRQSVAFWCNPISGHATLYWYQQILGQGPKLLIQFQNNGVVDDSQLPKDRFSAERLKGVDSTLKIQPAKLEDSAVYLCASSSHRGTEAFFGQGTRLTVV.